This TCR beta chain was recorded in a study of blood T cell repertoires in COVID-19. With 8 bases removed from V and 5 bases from J, the gap between germline ends came to 28 bases. This CDR3 is 18 amino acids long. Germline V gene sequence: CDR1 SEHNR, CDR2 FQNEAQ (reference sequence). Original processing notes: The authors estimated nucleated cell counts from reference gene primer amplification. Sequencing used immunoSEQ multiplex PCR; TCRdb keeps in-frame clones, though not all of them. V, J and clone size derive from that table, while D and trimming were established from the DNA sequence. This table has about 240,000 clones, about 86% appearing once. Recruits, aged roughly 18 to 100 years, lived in roughly 22 US areas.

This sequence was found in a woman between 40 and 55 years old with acute COVID-19. Material: PBMCs or T cells enriched from blood (not recorded which). This sequence joins TRBV7-9 and TRBJ1-5; no clear D. CDR3 loop: CASRPNCVLSTGYQPQHF. The CDR3 DNA reads TGTGCCAGCCGACCCAACTGCGTTCTGTCGACGGGATATCAGCCCCAGCATTTT. Together with reference TRBV7-9 and TRBJ1-5, the CDR3 gives the full variable domain: DTGVSQNPRHKITKRGQNVTFRCDPISEHNRLYWYRQTLGQGPEFLTYFQNEAQLEKSRLLSDRFSAERPKGSFSTLEIQRTEQGDSAMYLCASRPNCVLSTGYQPQHFGDGTRLSIL.